Presented here are 14 T cell receptor beta chains from one specimen sequenced in a study of T-cell reconstitution after alpha-beta-depleted transplantation in children. Preparation of the TCRbeta library used unique molecular identifiers. TCRdb independently ran MiXCR on the PCR reads; one entry per CDR3 protein. Among around 700,000 distinct CDR3 sequences, approximately 14% were seen once, and the ten largest hold around 0.79%. Sequencing was performed on PBMCs, taken before TCRalphabeta/CD19-depleted stem cell transplant. The receptors stem from a girl aged 2-10 years with congenital amegakaryocytic thrombocytopenia, due to receive a stem cell transplant.

This clonotype was picked up many times. V and J are TRBV7-8 and TRBJ2-2; D unresolved. Per germline, CDR1 SGHVS and CDR2 FQNEAQ. V was trimmed by 5 bases and J by 0 bases, leaving 13 bases between them. The CDR3 runs to 16 residues. CDR3: CASSQRVGSNTGELFF. The CDR3 bases are TGTGCCAGCAGCCAACGTGTGGGTTCGAACACCGGGGAGCTGTTTTTT.

This clonotype was seen more than once but under ten times. The chain carries TRBV19 and TRBJ2-5; no clear D gene. There are 13 residues in the CDR3. Germline V CDR1 and CDR2: LNHDA, SQIVND (reference sequence). Trimming took 5 bases from V and 7 from J, leaving 14 bases between them. The CDR3 loop is CASSAGTTRTQYF. The DNA for the CDR3 is TGTGCCAGTAGTGCCGGCACTACGCGGACCCAGTACTTC.

This clonotype appeared many times. V is TRBV9 and J is TRBJ2-1; D may be TRBD2 (5 bases). Germline assignment: CDR1 SGDLS and CDR2 YYNGEE. V was shortened by 0 bases and J by 5 bases, with 12 bases between the two germline ends. The CDR3 sequence is 15 residues long. The chain's CDR3 is CASSVVSSFHNEQFF. The CDR3, as DNA: TGTGCCAGCAGCGTAGTTTCTAGCTTCCACAATGAGCAGTTCTTC.

There are many counts of this clonotype. The chain has TRBV12-3 or TRBV12-4 and TRBJ2-2; D perhaps matches TRBD2 (5 bases). The V end lost 8 bases, the J end lost 4 bases, and 14 bases lay between the germline ends. CDR3 length: 14 amino acids. Written as DNA, the CDR3 is TGTGCCAGCTCCCGGACTTTCCTCACCGGGGAGCTGTTTTTT. This gives the protein CASSRTFLTGELFF.

At least ten counts were recorded for this clonotype. The chain employs TRBV20-1 and TRBJ2-1; 7 nucleotides align to TRBD2. Per the germline V gene, CDR1 is DFQATT and CDR2 is SNEGSKA (reference sequence). This CDR3 spans 14 amino acids. Trimming at V came to 5 bases and at J to 8 bases, leaving 12 bases not matched to a gene. The CDR3: CSAGGTSAWDEQFF. CDR3 sequence (DNA): TGCAGTGCTGGGGGTACTAGCGCTTGGGATGAGCAGTTCTTC.

Of note for this clonotype: A much more abundant neighbour one base away suggests this may be a read error. The J gene is TRBJ2-7, the V gene TRBV7-9; D is possibly TRBD1 (6 bases). V lost 2 bases, J lost 3 bases, and 14 bases lay in between. Per the germline V gene, CDR1 is SEHNR and CDR2 is FQNEAQ (reference sequence). There are 15 residues in the CDR3. The CDR3 nucleotides read TGTGCCAGCAGCTTAACCCTCGGACAGATCTACGAGCAGTACTTC. As protein: CASSLTLGQIYEQYF. Full variable domain (rest looked up from reference TRBV7-9 and TRBJ2-7): DTGVSQNPRHKITKRGQNVTFRCDPISEHNRLYWYRQTLGQGPEFLTYFQNEAQLEKSRLLSDRFSAERPKGSFSTLEIQRTEQGDSAMYLCASSLTLGQIYEQYFGPGTRLTVT.

The V and J genes are TRBV7-8 and TRBJ2-3, with 7 bases identical to TRBD1. Germline V CDR1 and CDR2: SGHVS, FQNEAQ. The V gene end was trimmed by 3 bases and the J gene end by 1 base; junction bases not matched to a gene: 7. This CDR3 is built from 16 residues. The CDR3: CASSLSPGQRTDTQYF. The CDR3 DNA sequence: TGTGCCAGCAGCTTGTCCCCGGGACAGCGCACAGATACGCAGTATTTT.

This clonotype was picked up many times. CDR3 sequence: CSARSPNQETQYF. The CDR3 DNA sequence: TGCAGTGCTAGATCACCGAACCAAGAGACCCAGTACTTC. The rearrangement uses TRBV20-1 and TRBJ2-5; D remains unclear. CDR3 length equals 13 residues. Deletions cut 2 bases from V and 0 bases from J, with 7 bases between. Germline-derived CDR1 and CDR2 are DFQATT and SNEGSKA (reference sequence).

A remark on this clonotype: A much larger clone differs from this one at a single base, so this may be a read error. Given the absence of the conserved phenylalanine or tryptophan at the CDR3 end, a read error is likely. The V call is TRBV9, the J call TRBJ2-7, with 14 bases fitting TRBD2. The CDR3 runs 15 residues. V lost 3 bases, J lost 5 bases, and 4 bases stayed unmatched. Germline V gene lookup returns CDR1 SGDLS and CDR2 YYNGEE. The CDR3 loop reads CASSGGTSGSDEQYY. CDR3 nucleotide sequence: TGTGCCAGCAGCGGGGGGACTAGCGGGAGCGACGAGCAGTACTAC.

This clonotype showed up many times. V and J are TRBV12-3 or TRBV12-4 and TRBJ1-1; D is perhaps TRBD1 (6 bases). This CDR3 is 15 amino acids long. V was cut by 3 bases and J by 6 bases, with 17 bases left in between. CDR3 in amino acids: CASSFLQGLIAEAFF. The CDR3 coding sequence is TGTGCCAGCAGTTTCTTGCAGGGGCTAATTGCTGAAGCTTTCTTT.

This clonotype was observed many times. The chain couples TRBV20-1 to TRBJ1-1; no reliable D call. Per the germline V gene, CDR1 is DFQATT and CDR2 is SNEGSKA (reference sequence). V lost 6 bases, J lost 1 base, and 12 bases lay in between. This CDR3 has 13 residues. The CDR3: CSAPTGENTEAFF. CDR3 coding DNA: TGCAGTGCCCCTACCGGGGAGAACACTGAAGCTTTCTTT.

The genes are TRBV27 and TRBJ1-5; 8 bases map to TRBD1. With 5 bases clipped from V and 5 bases from J, the junction kept 11 bases outside the gene matches. Germline CDR1 reads MNHEY; CDR2 reads SMNVEV (reference sequence). The CDR3 extends over 16 amino acids. In DNA form, the CDR3 reads TGTGCCAGCAGTCCCCGCGTGGACAGGGTTGATCAGCCCCAGCATTTT. Protein: CASSPRVDRVDQPQHF.

This clonotype was picked up a small number of times. This could be a read error, since a much larger clone is one nucleotide away. The rearrangement joins TRBV7-9 to TRBJ2-3; 8 bases are a match to TRBD2. V was pared by 2 bases and J by 4 bases, with 2 bases of the junction left unmatched. This CDR3 is built from 14 residues. CDR1 is SEHNR, CDR2 FQNEAQ, per germline (reference sequence). The CDR3 DNA sequence: TGTGCCAGCAGCTTATCGGGAGGGCCAGATACGCAGTATTTT. Protein sequence: CASSLSGGPDTQYF. The whole variable domain, filled in from reference TRBV7-9 and TRBJ2-3, reads DTGVSQNPRHKITKRGQNVTFRCDPISEHNRLYWYRQTLGQGPEFLTYFQNEAQLEKSRLLSDRFSAERPKGSFSTLEIQRTEQGDSAMYLCASSLSGGPDTQYFGPGTRLTVL.

The chain links TRBV5-1 to TRBJ2-1, with D perhaps matching TRBD2 (5 bases). V was pared by 1 base and J by 6 bases, with 11 bases between. The CDR3 runs 14 residues. Germline CDR1 SGHRS, CDR2 YFSETQ. The CDR3 sequence is CASSLTGVSNEQFF. The CDR3 DNA reads TGCGCCAGCAGCTTGACCGGGGTCTCCAATGAGCAGTTCTTC. The full variable domain, in which reference TRBV5-1 and TRBJ2-1 provide the parts outside the CDR3, is KAGVTQTPRYLIKTRGQQVTLSCSPISGHRSVSWYQQTPGQGLQFLFEYFSETQRNKGNFPGRFSGRQFSNSRSEMNVSTLELGDSALYLCASSLTGVSNEQFFGPGTRLTVL.